One and the same sample provided the 17 T cell receptor beta chains below, sequenced in a study of blood T cell repertoires in COVID-19. The assay was immunoSEQ multiplex PCR, and TCRdb's table has in-frame clones only and misses some. The data hold some 200,000 clones, with roughly 82% observed a single time. Sequenced sample: peripheral blood. The receptor source for this set is a human donor in a cohort sampled during active COVID-19.

The chain is built from TRBV28 and TRBJ2-7; 11 bases line up with TRBD2. The V gene end was trimmed by 2 bases and the J gene end by 0 bases; junction bases not matched to a gene: 6. Germline CDR1 is MDHEN and CDR2 is SYDVKM. This CDR3 has 17 amino acids. CDR3: CASSLVGLAGRSYEQYF. Here the CDR3 DNA reads TGTGCCAGCAGTTTAGTTGGACTAGCGGGCCGCTCCTACGAGCAGTACTTC.

The chain employs TRBV28 and TRBJ2-1; D is perhaps TRBD1 (5 bases). Germline V gene lookup returns CDR1 MDHEN and CDR2 SYDVKM. The CDR3 is 14 amino acids. The germline V and J ends were trimmed by 5 bases and 3 bases, with 11 bases remaining between them. The CDR3 sequence: CASSPIGDYNEQFF. CDR3 nucleotides: TGTGCCAGCAGTCCGATAGGGGACTACAATGAGCAGTTCTTC.

The chain recombines TRBV28 with TRBJ1-5; the D is unclear. The CDR3 spans 16 residues. Germline CDR1 is MDHEN and CDR2 is SYDVKM. Trimming cost V 5 bases and J 2 bases, with 16 bases left between them. The CDR3: CASSNQVFGGNQPQHF. The CDR3 DNA reads TGTGCCAGCAGTAATCAGGTCTTCGGCGGCAATCAGCCCCAGCATTTT.

This clone has only a few counts. This chain joins TRBV5-1 and TRBJ2-2, with a weak D call TRBD2 (6 bases). V dropped 4 bases and J dropped 5 bases, with 18 bases sitting between them. CDR1 is SGHRS, CDR2 YFSETQ, per germline. This CDR3 comprises 16 residues. The CDR3 spells CASSPDSRRVTGELFF. For the CDR3, the DNA is TGCGCCAGCAGCCCCGACTCTCGGAGGGTAACCGGGGAGCTGTTTTTT. The whole variable domain, remainder taken from reference TRBV5-1 and TRBJ2-2, is KAGVTQTPRYLIKTRGQQVTLSCSPISGHRSVSWYQQTPGQGLQFLFEYFSETQRNKGNFPGRFSGRQFSNSRSEMNVSTLELGDSALYLCASSPDSRRVTGELFFGEGSRLTVL.

This chain connects TRBV2 to TRBJ2-7, with TRBD2 matching 15 bases. There are 16 residues in the CDR3. The J segment lost 1 base and the V segment lost 6 bases, leaving 4 bases of the junction unmatched. Per the germline V gene, CDR1 is SNHLY and CDR2 is FYNNEI. The CDR3 is CASRGGTSGRSYEQYF. The CDR3 nucleotides are TGTGCCAGCAGAGGCGGGACTAGCGGGAGGTCCTACGAGCAGTACTTC.

CDR3 DNA: TGTGCCAGCTACGGGGCGGGGCAAGAGACCCAGTACTTC. Its translation is CASYGAGQETQYF. The chain has TRBV2 and TRBJ2-5; D is possibly TRBD2 (6 bases). V shed 8 bases and J shed 2 bases, with 12 bases lying between them. The germline V gene has CDR1 SNHLY and CDR2 FYNNEI. The CDR3 spans 13 residues. Full variable domain (rest looked up from reference TRBV2 and TRBJ2-5): EPEVTQTPSHQVTQMGQEVILRCVPISNHLYFYWYRQILGQKVEFLVSFYNNEISEKSEIFDDQFSVERPDGSNFTLKIRSTKLEDSAMYFCASYGAGQETQYFGPGTRLLVL.

The chain joins TRBV27 to TRBJ2-1; 9 nucleotides line up with TRBD1. There are 14 residues in the CDR3. Germline V gene data show CDR1 as MNHEY and CDR2 as SMNVEV (reference sequence). Trimming took 8 bases from V and 2 from J; bases not matched to a gene: 4. The CDR3 spells CASATGGAYNEQFF. CDR3 nucleotides: TGTGCCAGCGCCACAGGGGGCGCCTACAATGAGCAGTTCTTC.

J is TRBJ2-5 and V is TRBV24-1; possible D gene TRBD1, 6 bases. Germline V gives CDR1 KGHDR, CDR2 SFDVKD. CDR3 size: 15 residues. Trimming stripped 1 base from V and 5 bases from J, with 13 bases between. This CDR3 is CATSDLGQPRETQYF. The CDR3 DNA reads as TGTGCCACCAGTGATTTAGGACAGCCGCGGGAGACCCAGTACTTC.

The chain is built from TRBV12-3 or TRBV12-4 and TRBJ1-1; D unresolved. This CDR3 has 13 residues. The germline V and J ends were trimmed by 4 bases and 6 bases, with 12 bases remaining between them. The CDR3 DNA follows: TGTGCCAGCAGTTCCCCGACTGGATCTGAAGCTTTCTTT. This gives the protein CASSSPTGSEAFF.

V is TRBV19 and J is TRBJ2-2; 7 positions agree with TRBD1. V dropped 6 bases and J dropped 1; count of bases not matched to a gene: 5. The CDR3 contains 15 residues. Germline CDR1 and CDR2: LNHDA and SQIVND (reference sequence). The DNA for the CDR3 is TGTGCCAGTAGAGAGGGACAGTTGAACACCGGGGAGCTGTTTTTT. Translation gives CASREGQLNTGELFF. Looking up the rest from reference TRBV19 and TRBJ2-2 gives the full variable domain: DGGITQSPKYLFRKEGQNVTLSCEQNLNHDAMYWYRQDPGQGLRLIYYSQIVNDFQKGDIAEGYSVSREKKESFPLTVTSAQKNPTAFYLCASREGQLNTGELFFGEGSRLTVL.

This clone came up a few times. This rearrangement joins TRBV6-6 to TRBJ2-7, with D unresolved. The CDR3 runs to 13 residues. CDR1 and CDR2 from the germline V gene are MNHNY and SVGAGI (reference sequence). Trimming removed 0 bases from V and 3 bases from J, with 6 bases in between. Here the CDR3 DNA reads TGTGCCAGCAGTTACTCGGGCAACTACGAGCAGTACTTC. Amino acid sequence: CASSYSGNYEQYF.

This rearrangement joins TRBV19 to TRBJ1-1, with 7 bases that match TRBD1. CDR3 length equals 14 residues. The V and J ends lost 3 bases and 0 bases, in that order; junction bases with no gene match: 1. Germline CDR1 LNHDA, CDR2 SQIVND (reference sequence). This CDR3 reads CASSITGVNTEAFF. In DNA, the CDR3 is TGTGCCAGTAGTATTACAGGGGTGAACACTGAAGCTTTCTTT.

This chain links TRBV15 with TRBJ2-1; TRBD2 aligns across 9 bases. Trimming removed 5 bases from V and 5 bases from J; junction bases left unmatched: 10. The CDR3 loop spans 16 amino acids. Germline V gene sequence: CDR1 LNHNV, CDR2 YYDKDF (reference sequence). CDR3 DNA: TGTGCCACCAGCGGGGGACTAGGACTAGCGCACAATGAGCAGTTCTTC. Translation gives CATSGGLGLAHNEQFF.

The genes are TRBV19 and TRBJ1-2; tentative D call: TRBD1 (5 bases). V lost 7 bases to trimming and J lost 3 bases, with 12 bases between them. The CDR3 is 13 amino acids. Germline CDR1 is LNHDA and CDR2 is SQIVND (reference sequence). CDR3 amino acids: CASTGSVDYGYTF. CDR3 sequence (DNA): TGTGCCAGTACAGGGTCGGTGGACTATGGCTACACCTTC.

The chain uses TRBV5-1 and TRBJ1-1, with D possibly being TRBD1 (6 bases). Deletions cut 7 bases from V and 1 base from J, with 14 bases between. The CDR3 is 14 amino acids. Germline V CDR1 and CDR2: SGHRS, YFSETQ. The DNA for the CDR3 is TGCGCCAGCCAAGGAGGACAGACGAACACTGAAGCTTTCTTT. This encodes CASQGGQTNTEAFF.

The chain recombines TRBV2 with TRBJ1-1; 8 bases map to TRBD1. The CDR3 extends over 14 amino acids. The germline V gene has CDR1 SNHLY and CDR2 FYNNEI. V shed 6 bases and J 4 bases; nucleotides not matched to a gene: 7. The CDR3 bases are TGTGCCAGCAGGGACAGGGTCGTGGGCACTGAAGCTTTCTTT. Translation gives CASRDRVVGTEAFF.

The J gene is TRBJ2-2, the V gene TRBV11-2, with TRBD1 matching over 7 bases. The CDR3 covers 14 residues. Germline trimming cut 5 bases from V and 7 bases from J; bases unmatched to any gene: 7. CDR1 is SGHAT, CDR2 FQNNGV, per germline. In nucleotides, the CDR3 is TGTGCCAGCAGCACTAGGGGGCTTGGCGGGGAGCTGTTTTTT. This encodes CASSTRGLGGELFF.